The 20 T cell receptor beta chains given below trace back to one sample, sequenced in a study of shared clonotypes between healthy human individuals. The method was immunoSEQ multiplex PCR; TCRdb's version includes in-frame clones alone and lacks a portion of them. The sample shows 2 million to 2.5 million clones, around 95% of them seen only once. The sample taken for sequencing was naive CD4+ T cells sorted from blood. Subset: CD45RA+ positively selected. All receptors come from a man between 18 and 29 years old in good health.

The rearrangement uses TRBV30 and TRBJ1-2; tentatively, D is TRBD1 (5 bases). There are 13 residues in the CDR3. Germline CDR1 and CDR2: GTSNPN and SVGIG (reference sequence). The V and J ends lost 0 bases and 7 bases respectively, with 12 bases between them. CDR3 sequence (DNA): TGTGCCTGGAGTGTGGGGGGGACTTCTGGCTACACCTTC. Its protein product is CAWSVGGTSGYTF.

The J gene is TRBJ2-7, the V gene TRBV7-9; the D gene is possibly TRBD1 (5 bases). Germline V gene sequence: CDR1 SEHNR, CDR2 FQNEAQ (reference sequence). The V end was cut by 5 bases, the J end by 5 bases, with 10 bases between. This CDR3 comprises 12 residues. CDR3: CASSRQYHEQYF. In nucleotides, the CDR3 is TGTGCCAGCAGCCGACAGTACCACGAGCAGTACTTC.

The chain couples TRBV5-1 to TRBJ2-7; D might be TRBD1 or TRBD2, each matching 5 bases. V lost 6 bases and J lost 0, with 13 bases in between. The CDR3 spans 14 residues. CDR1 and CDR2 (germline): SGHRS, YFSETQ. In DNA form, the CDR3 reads TGCGCCAGCAAAAGGGACGGAAGCTCCTACGAGCAGTACTTC. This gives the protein CASKRDGSSYEQYF.

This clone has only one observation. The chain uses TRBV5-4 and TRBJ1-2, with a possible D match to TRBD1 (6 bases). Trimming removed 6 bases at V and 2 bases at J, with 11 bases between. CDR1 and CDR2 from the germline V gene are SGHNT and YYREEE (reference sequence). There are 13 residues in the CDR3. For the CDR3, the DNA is TGTGCCAGCACCCGGGGGGCAAACTATGGCTACACCTTC. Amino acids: CASTRGANYGYTF.

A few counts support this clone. The CDR3 spells CASSFGTGVNQPQHF. The CDR3 coding sequence is TGTGCCAGCAGCTTTGGCACAGGGGTTAATCAGCCCCAGCATTTT. The chain is built from TRBV11-2 and TRBJ1-5, with 7 bases lining up with TRBD1. Germline V gene data show CDR1 as SGHAT and CDR2 as FQNNGV. Germline trimming cut 3 bases from V and 4 bases from J; bases unmatched to any gene: 6. There are 15 residues in the CDR3.

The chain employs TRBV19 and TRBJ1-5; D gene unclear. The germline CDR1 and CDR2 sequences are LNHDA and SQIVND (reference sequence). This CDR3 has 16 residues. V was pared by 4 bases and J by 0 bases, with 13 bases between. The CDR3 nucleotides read TGTGCCAGTAGTACCATTCCTGTCTCTAGCAATCAGCCCCAGCATTTT. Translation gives CASSTIPVSSNQPQHF.

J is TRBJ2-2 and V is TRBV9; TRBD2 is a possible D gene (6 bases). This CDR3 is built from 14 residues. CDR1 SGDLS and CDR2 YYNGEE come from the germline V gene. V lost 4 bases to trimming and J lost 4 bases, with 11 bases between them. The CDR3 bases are TGTGCCAGCAGCTCCCCAGCGGGCACCGGGGAGCTGTTTTTT. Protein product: CASSSPAGTGELFF.

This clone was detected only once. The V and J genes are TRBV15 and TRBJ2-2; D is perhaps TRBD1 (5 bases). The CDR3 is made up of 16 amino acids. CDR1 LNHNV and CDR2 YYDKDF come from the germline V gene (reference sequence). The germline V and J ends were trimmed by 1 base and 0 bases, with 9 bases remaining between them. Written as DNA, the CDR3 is TGTGCCACCAGCAGAGGGCAGGGCCCGAACACCGGGGAGCTGTTTTTT. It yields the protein CATSRGQGPNTGELFF.

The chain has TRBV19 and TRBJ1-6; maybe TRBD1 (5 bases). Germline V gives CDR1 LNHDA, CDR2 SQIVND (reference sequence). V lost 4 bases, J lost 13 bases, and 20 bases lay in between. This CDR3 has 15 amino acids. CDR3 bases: TGTGCCAGTAGTACCGGGACGCAAGTCATAGGTCCCCTCCACTTT. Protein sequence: CASSTGTQVIGPLHF.

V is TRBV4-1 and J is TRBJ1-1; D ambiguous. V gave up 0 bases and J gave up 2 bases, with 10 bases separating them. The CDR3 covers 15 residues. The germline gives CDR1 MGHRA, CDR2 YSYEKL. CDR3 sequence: CASSQEVSGNTEAFF. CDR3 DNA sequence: TGCGCCAGCAGCCAAGAGGTCTCAGGAAACACTGAAGCTTTCTTT.

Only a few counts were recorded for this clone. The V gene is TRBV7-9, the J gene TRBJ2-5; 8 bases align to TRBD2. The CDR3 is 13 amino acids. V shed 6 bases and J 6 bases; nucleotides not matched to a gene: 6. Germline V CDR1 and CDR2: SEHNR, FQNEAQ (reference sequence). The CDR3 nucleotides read TGTGCCAGCAGTCCGCGGGGGGTGAAGACCCAGTACTTC. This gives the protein CASSPRGVKTQYF.

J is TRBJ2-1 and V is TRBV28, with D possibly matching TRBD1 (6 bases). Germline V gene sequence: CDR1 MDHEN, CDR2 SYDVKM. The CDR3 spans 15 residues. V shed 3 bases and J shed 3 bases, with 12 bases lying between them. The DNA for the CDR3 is TGTGCCAGCAGTTTTCAGGGGAGAGGCTACAATGAGCAGTTCTTC. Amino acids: CASSFQGRGYNEQFF.

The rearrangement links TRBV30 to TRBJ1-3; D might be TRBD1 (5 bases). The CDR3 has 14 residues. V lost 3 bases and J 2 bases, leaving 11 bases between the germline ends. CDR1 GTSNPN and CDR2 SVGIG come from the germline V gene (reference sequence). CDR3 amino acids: CAWRVVRAGNTIYF. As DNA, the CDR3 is TGTGCCTGGAGAGTGGTCAGGGCTGGAAACACCATATATTTT.

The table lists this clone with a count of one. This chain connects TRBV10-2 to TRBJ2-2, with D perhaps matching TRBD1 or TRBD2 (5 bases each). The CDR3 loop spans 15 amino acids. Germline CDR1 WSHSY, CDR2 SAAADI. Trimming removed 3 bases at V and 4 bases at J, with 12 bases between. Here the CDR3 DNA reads TGCGCCAGCAGTGACCCCGGGACGGTCACCGGGGAGCTGTTTTTT. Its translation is CASSDPGTVTGELFF.

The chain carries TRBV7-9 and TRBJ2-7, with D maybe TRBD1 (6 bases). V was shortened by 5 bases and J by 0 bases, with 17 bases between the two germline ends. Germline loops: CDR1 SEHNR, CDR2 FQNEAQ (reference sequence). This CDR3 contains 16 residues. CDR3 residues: CASSQLIPGASYEQYF. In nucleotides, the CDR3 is TGTGCCAGCAGCCAACTTATACCAGGGGCCTCCTACGAGCAGTACTTC.

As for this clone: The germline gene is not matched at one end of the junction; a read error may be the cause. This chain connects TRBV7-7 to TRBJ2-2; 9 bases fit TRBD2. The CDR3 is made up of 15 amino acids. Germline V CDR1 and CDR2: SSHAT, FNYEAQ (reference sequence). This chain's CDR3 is CASSRGLAGTGELFF. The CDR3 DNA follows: TGTGCTAGCAGCCGGGGCCTAGCGGGAACCGGGGAGCTGTTTTTT.

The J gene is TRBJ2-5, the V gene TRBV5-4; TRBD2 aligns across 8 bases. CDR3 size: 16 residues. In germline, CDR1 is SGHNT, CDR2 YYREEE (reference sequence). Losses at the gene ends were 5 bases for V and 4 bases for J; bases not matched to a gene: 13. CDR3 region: CASSFAGTRGLETQYF. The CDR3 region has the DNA TGTGCCAGCAGTTTTGCCGGGACTAGGGGGTTAGAGACCCAGTACTTC.

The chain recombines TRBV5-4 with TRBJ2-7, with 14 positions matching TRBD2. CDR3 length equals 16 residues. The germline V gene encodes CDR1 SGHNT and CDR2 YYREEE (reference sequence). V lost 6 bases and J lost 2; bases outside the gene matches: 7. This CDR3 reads CASTKLGLAGAYEQYF. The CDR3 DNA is TGTGCCAGCACTAAATTGGGACTAGCGGGAGCCTACGAGCAGTACTTC.

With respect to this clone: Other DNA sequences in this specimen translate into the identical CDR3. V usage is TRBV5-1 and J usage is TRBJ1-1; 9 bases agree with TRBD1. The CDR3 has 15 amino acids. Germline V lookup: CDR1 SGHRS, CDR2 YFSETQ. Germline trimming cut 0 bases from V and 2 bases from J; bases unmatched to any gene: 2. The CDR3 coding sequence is TGCGCCAGCAGCTTGGAGGGACAGGGTAACACTGAAGCTTTCTTT. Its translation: CASSLEGQGNTEAFF.

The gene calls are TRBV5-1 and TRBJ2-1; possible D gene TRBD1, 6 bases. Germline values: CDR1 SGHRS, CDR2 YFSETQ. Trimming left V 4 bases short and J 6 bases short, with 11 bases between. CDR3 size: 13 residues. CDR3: CASSPDRFNEQFF. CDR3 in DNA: TGCGCCAGCAGCCCAGACAGGTTCAATGAGCAGTTCTTC.